The 20 T cell receptor beta chains below all came from one sample that was sequenced in a study of graft-versus-host responses after intestinal transplantation. Libraries were prepared by immunoSEQ multiplex PCR; TCRdb keeps only in-frame clonotypes and omits some of them. The sample contains fewer than 120,000 clones, 80% to 95% of which appear only once. Their target antigens are unknown. The source was unstimulated CD8+ T cells sorted from spleen or lymph node cells, collected before intestinal transplant. Receptor source: a human donor who received an intestinal transplant.

The chain couples TRBV4-2 to TRBJ2-1; D may match TRBD1 or TRBD2 (5 bases each). The CDR3 is 14 amino acids. In germline, CDR1 is LGHNA, CDR2 YNFKEQ. With 1 base removed from V and 5 bases from J, the gap between germline ends came to 9 bases. The CDR3 sequence: CASSQAGPDNEQFF. In nucleotides, the CDR3 is TGTGCCAGCAGCCAAGCGGGGCCTGACAATGAGCAGTTCTTC.

This clone came up once. The rearrangement links TRBV29-1 to TRBJ2-1; D possibly corresponds to TRBD1 (5 bases). Trimming left V 6 bases short and J 6 bases short, with 15 bases between. Germline values: CDR1 SQVTM, CDR2 ANQGSEA. This CDR3 is built from 13 residues. The CDR3 loop reads CSVRLSGANEQFF. DNA for the CDR3: TGCAGCGTCCGCCTTTCTGGGGCCAATGAGCAGTTCTTC.

This clone was detected once. This rearrangement joins TRBV11-2 to TRBJ2-7; 9 bases match TRBD1. V was pared by 4 bases and J by 1 base, with 8 bases of the junction left unmatched. Germline lookup yields CDR1 SGHAT and CDR2 FQNNGV. This CDR3 contains 16 residues. The chain's CDR3 is CASSSDRGSRSYEQYF. Written as DNA, the CDR3 is TGTGCCAGCAGCTCCGACAGGGGGTCGAGGTCCTACGAGCAGTACTTC.

V is TRBV27 and J is TRBJ2-1; 11 positions match TRBD1. The CDR3 totals 18 residues. Germline CDR1 MNHEY, CDR2 SMNVEV (reference sequence). J gave up 6 bases and V 2 bases, and 12 bases lay outside the gene matches. For the CDR3, the DNA is TGTGCCAGCAGTTTACGGACAGGGGGCTTTAGAGGGGGCAATGAGCAGTTCTTC. This translates into CASSLRTGGFRGGNEQFF.

This chain links TRBV28 with TRBJ2-7; TRBD2 agrees at 16 bases. Germline CDR1 reads MDHEN; CDR2 reads SYDVKM. The CDR3 loop spans 20 amino acids. V lost 5 bases and J lost 4; bases outside the gene matches: 17. The CDR3 DNA sequence: TGTGCCAGCAGTCTAACGGGGACTAGCGGGAGGGCGACCCTTTTTTACGAGCAGTACTTC. This translates into CASSLTGTSGRATLFYEQYF.

The chain recombines TRBV4-1 with TRBJ2-7; 7 bases are a match to TRBD2. The CDR3 has 19 residues. Per germline, CDR1 MGHRA and CDR2 YSYEKL. J lost 4 bases, V lost 0 bases, and 18 bases had no gene match. In DNA form, the CDR3 reads TGCGCCAGCAGCCAAGATTCTGATCAGCGGGGCCGCCTTCGTTACGAGCAGTACTTC. This gives the protein CASSQDSDQRGRLRYEQYF.

The chain recombines TRBV5-1 with TRBJ2-7; 11 bases align to TRBD2. Trimming took 3 bases from V and 9 from J; bases not matched to a gene: 11. The CDR3 loop spans 15 amino acids. Germline CDR1 is SGHRS and CDR2 is YFSETQ. Here the CDR3 reads CASSSQLAGALGQYF. In DNA form, the CDR3 reads TGCGCCAGCAGCTCTCAACTAGCGGGAGCTTTGGGGCAGTACTTC. Full variable domain (missing parts from reference TRBV5-1 and TRBJ2-7): KAGVTQTPRYLIKTRGQQVTLSCSPISGHRSVSWYQQTPGQGLQFLFEYFSETQRNKGNFPGRFSGRQFSNSRSEMNVSTLELGDSALYLCASSSQLAGALGQYFGPGTRLTVT.

This clone was seen once. The V and J genes are TRBV6-5 and TRBJ2-1, with TRBD2 identical over 8 bases. CDR1 is MNHEY, CDR2 SVGAGI, per germline. The CDR3 extends over 15 amino acids. V trimming: 2 bases; J trimming: 8 bases; junction bases outside the gene matches: 8. The DNA for the CDR3 is TGTGCCAGCAGTTACAGGACTAGCATAGGTGATGAGCAGTTCTTC. Protein product: CASSYRTSIGDEQFF.

The CDR3 here is CSVVWSGELFF. The CDR3 DNA follows: TGCAGCGTTGTTTGGTCCGGGGAGCTGTTTTTT. The V gene is TRBV29-1, the J gene TRBJ2-2; the D is unclear. The CDR3 consists of 11 residues. Per germline, CDR1 SQVTM and CDR2 ANQGSEA. V was shortened by 4 bases and J by 6 bases, with 6 bases between the two germline ends.

A single count supports this clone. The chain couples TRBV19 to TRBJ1-1; D is possibly TRBD1 (6 bases). From germline, CDR1 is LNHDA and CDR2 SQIVND (reference sequence). This CDR3 has 14 residues. Trimming stripped 10 bases from V and 4 bases from J, with 19 bases between. The CDR3 loop reads CATEGGQGTTEAFF. The CDR3 nucleotides read TGTGCCACAGAGGGGGGGCAGGGTACCACTGAAGCTTTCTTT.

The chain combines TRBV6-5 with TRBJ2-4; 10 nucleotides line up with TRBD2. CDR1 and CDR2 from the germline V gene are MNHEY and SVGAGI. The CDR3 totals 13 residues. V shed 8 bases, J shed 12 bases, and the junction held 10 bases outside the gene matches. The CDR3 protein is CASQGPSGGAQYF. The CDR3, as DNA: TGTGCCAGCCAGGGGCCTAGCGGGGGAGCTCAGTACTTC.

This clone was seen just once. The chain is built from TRBV7-9 and TRBJ2-7, with TRBD2 matching 7 bases. Germline CDR1 SEHNR, CDR2 FQNEAQ (reference sequence). The V segment lost 4 bases and the J segment 7 bases; nucleotides outside the gene matches: 10. The CDR3 covers 14 residues. The CDR3 spells CASSSGTTAWEQYF. CDR3 DNA: TGTGCCAGCAGCTCCGGGACTACGGCGTGGGAGCAGTACTTC.

V and J are TRBV13 and TRBJ2-1; D remains ambiguous. With 0 bases removed from V and 7 bases from J, the gap between germline ends came to 4 bases. Germline CDR1 PRHDT, CDR2 FYEKMQ (reference sequence). This CDR3 comprises 12 residues. Here the CDR3 reads CASSLGRNEQFF. Here the CDR3 DNA reads TGTGCCAGCAGCTTAGGCAGGAATGAGCAGTTCTTC.

The rearrangement links TRBV19 to TRBJ1-5, with TRBD1 as a possible D gene (5 bases). CDR3 length: 15 residues. Germline CDR1 is LNHDA and CDR2 is SQIVND (reference sequence). CDR3 nucleotide sequence: TGTGCTGCTGGGGCTCGGCCAGTTAGTAATCAGCCCCAGCATTTT. Protein product: CAAGARPVSNQPQHF.

The chain recombines TRBV29-1 with TRBJ2-7; TRBD1 matches 9 bases. Trimming at V came to 8 bases and at J to 3 bases, leaving 5 bases not matched to a gene. CDR1 and CDR2 from the germline V gene are SQVTM and ANQGSEA. The CDR3 covers 12 residues. The CDR3 here is CSLRDRDYEQYF. CDR3 in DNA: TGCAGCCTTAGGGACAGGGACTACGAGCAGTACTTC.

The chain employs TRBV9 and TRBJ1-2; possible D gene TRBD1, 5 bases. The germline CDR1 and CDR2 sequences are SGDLS and YYNGEE. Trimming pared 6 bases from V and 5 bases from J, leaving 14 bases between. The CDR3 is made up of 13 amino acids. The CDR3 DNA reads TGTGCCAGCAAAGGGATTGGGGGATATGGCTACACCTTC. Residues: CASKGIGGYGYTF.

The chain has TRBV27 and TRBJ2-2; 12 positions match TRBD2. The CDR3 totals 17 residues. V trimming: 5 bases; J trimming: 6 bases; junction bases outside the gene matches: 10. In germline, CDR1 is MNHEY, CDR2 SMNVEV (reference sequence). DNA for the CDR3: TGTGCCAGCAGTCCAAACCAGCTAGCGGGAGGGGCCGGGGAGCTGTTTTTT. Protein sequence: CASSPNQLAGGAGELFF.

The chain has TRBV13 and TRBJ2-7; TRBD2 matches 12 bases. Germline V gives CDR1 PRHDT, CDR2 FYEKMQ (reference sequence). The CDR3 is 17 amino acids. The ends lost 4 bases at V and 3 bases at J; junction bases unmatched: 10. CDR3 DNA sequence: TGTGCCAGCAGCTCCGAGACTAGCGGGAGACTCGTCTACGAGCAGTACTTC. Its protein product is CASSSETSGRLVYEQYF.

The chain couples TRBV6-5 to TRBJ2-1; D call uncertain. Trimming took off 0 bases at V and 7 bases at J, with 1 base between the two ends. Looked up from germline, CDR1 is MNHEY and CDR2 is SVGAGI. CDR3 length equals 11 residues. CDR3 DNA: TGTGCCAGCAGTTACTCGAATGAGCAGTTCTTC. This translates into CASSYSNEQFF.

V gene TRBV7-6 combines with J gene TRBJ2-3, with 7 bases that match TRBD2. V shed 2 bases and J 3 bases; nucleotides not matched to a gene: 5. The CDR3 is made up of 15 amino acids. The V gene's germline CDR1 is SGHVS and CDR2 FNYEAQ. The CDR3 coding sequence is TGTGCCAGCAGCTTACCGGGGGGTAGTACAGATACGCAGTATTTT. This sequence encodes CASSLPGGSTDTQYF.